This paragraph covers one TCR beta chain sequence. Its antigen remains unidentified. V was trimmed by 5 bases and J by 1 base, leaving 8 bases between them. The CDR3 is made up of 13 amino acids. Germline CDR1 and CDR2: MNHEY and SVGAGI. These data belong to a study of T cell responses to AZD1222 COVID-19 vaccine. Profiled with immunoSEQ multiplex PCR; TCRdb holds only in-frame clones, not every one. This table has more than 150,000 clones, around 94% appearing once. The study, taken as a whole, reports: Spike regions recognized by vaccine-associated CD4 TCRs spanned the protein, led by 160-218 and 743-854. Donors, mostly white British, included more females; clonal diversity was possibly underestimated. Compared with day 0, the breadth and depth of the Spike-specific TCR repertoire rose significantly after two doses of AZD1222.

J is TRBJ1-1 and V is TRBV6-5; D not certain. The sample here was peripheral blood, taken 28 days after the second AZD1222 dose. This TCR was recovered from an adult who received the AZD1222 COVID-19 vaccine. The CDR3 sequence is CASSMWGNTEAFF. The DNA of the CDR3 is TGTGCCAGCAGTATGTGGGGGAACACTGAAGCTTTCTTT.